The clone carrying this TCR beta chain was counted between two and nine times. The antigen is unknown. This specimen comes from a study of CD8 T cells in ankylosing spondylitis. Notes on the study in general: There was a TCR beta motif, made of 7 or 8 highly homologous variants, that appeared characteristic of ankylosing spondylitis blood. With a CD8+ phenotype, disease-linked clones were relatively rare in peripheral blood. In ankylosing spondylitis patients, matched synovial fluid reportedly showed significant enrichment of disease-linked clones.

The CDR3 extends over 14 amino acids. Per germline, CDR1 MNHEY and CDR2 SVGAGI. V was trimmed by 3 bases and J by 6 bases, leaving 14 bases between them. Scientists made TCR beta libraries using quantitative 5'-RACE with molecular barcodes. Each CDR3 protein is one row after TCRdb ran MiXCR on the 5' RACE reads. The data contain nearly 350,000 distinct CDR3 sequences, over 12% of them singletons. This TCR derives from a male donor with ankylosing spondylitis or in good health (not recorded which). V is TRBV6-5 and J is TRBJ1-1; maybe TRBD1 (5 bases). The sample comprised blood, either unsorted or a sorted T cell fraction (not recorded which). CDR3 coding DNA: TGTGCCAGCAGTTATGTTAGGGGAGGCCCTGAAGCTTTCTTT. It codes for CASSYVRGGPEAFF.